The clone carrying this T cell receptor beta chain has ten or more counts. The entire patient cohort was treatment-naive prior to thyroid surgery. The entry originates in a study of metastatic and nonmetastatic thyroid tumors. Germline V gene lookup returns CDR1 ENHRY and CDR2 SYGVKD. The CDR3 has 15 residues. The V gene end was trimmed by 10 bases and the J gene end by 5 bases; junction bases not matched to a gene: 14. MiXCR re-clonotyped the PCR reads for TCRdb. The repertoire holds 30,000 to 35,000 clones, with around 28% as singletons. The TCR sequence derives from a female donor with papillary thyroid cancer or a benign thyroid nodule (not recorded which). Some clones in this sample may be carry-over from other donors' samples. The chain carries TRBV10-3 and TRBJ2-5; 9 nucleotides line up with TRBD2. Sequenced: blood. The CDR3 region has the DNA TGTGCCACGGAAGAAGGGCGGGAGGGCCGGGAGACCCAGTACTTC. It is translated as CATEEGREGRETQYF.